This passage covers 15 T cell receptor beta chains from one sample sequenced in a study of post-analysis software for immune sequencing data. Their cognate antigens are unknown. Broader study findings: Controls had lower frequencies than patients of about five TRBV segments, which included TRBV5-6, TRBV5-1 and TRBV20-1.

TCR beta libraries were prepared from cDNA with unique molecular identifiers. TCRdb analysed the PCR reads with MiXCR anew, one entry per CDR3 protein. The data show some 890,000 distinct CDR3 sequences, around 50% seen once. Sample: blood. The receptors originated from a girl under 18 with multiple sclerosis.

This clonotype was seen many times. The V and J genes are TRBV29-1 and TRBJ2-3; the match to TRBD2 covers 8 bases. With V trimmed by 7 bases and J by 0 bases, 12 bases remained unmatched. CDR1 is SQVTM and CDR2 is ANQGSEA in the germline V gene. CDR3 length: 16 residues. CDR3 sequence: CSARGASSGSTDTQYF. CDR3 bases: TGCAGCGCAAGAGGGGCTTCTAGCGGGAGCACAGATACGCAGTATTTT.

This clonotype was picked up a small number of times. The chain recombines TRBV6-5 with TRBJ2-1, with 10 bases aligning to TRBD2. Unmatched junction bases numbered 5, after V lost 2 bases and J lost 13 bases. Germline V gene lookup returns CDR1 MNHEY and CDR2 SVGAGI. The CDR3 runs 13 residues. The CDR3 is CASSYGEREGQFF. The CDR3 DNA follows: TGTGCCAGCAGTTACGGGGAGCGGGAGGGCCAGTTCTTC.

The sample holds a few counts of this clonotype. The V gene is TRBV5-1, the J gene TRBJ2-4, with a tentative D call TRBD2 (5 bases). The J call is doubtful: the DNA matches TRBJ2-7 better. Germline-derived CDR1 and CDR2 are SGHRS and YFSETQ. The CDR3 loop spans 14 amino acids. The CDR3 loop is CASSWTLPGYEQYF. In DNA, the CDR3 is TGCGCCAGCAGTTGGACGTTACCGGGGTACGAGCAGTACTTC.

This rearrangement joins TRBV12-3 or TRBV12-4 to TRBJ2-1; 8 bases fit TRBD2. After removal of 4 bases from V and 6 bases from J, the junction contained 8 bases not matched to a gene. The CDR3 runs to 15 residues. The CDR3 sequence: CASSYGGGRGNEQFF. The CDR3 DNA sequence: TGTGCCAGCAGTTATGGCGGGGGGAGGGGCAATGAGCAGTTCTTC.

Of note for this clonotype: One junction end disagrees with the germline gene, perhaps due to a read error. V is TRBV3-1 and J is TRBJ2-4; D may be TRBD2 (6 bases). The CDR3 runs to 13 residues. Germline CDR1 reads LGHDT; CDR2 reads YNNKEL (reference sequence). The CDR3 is CAGSRRPRGEQYF. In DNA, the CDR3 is TGTGCCGGCAGCCGACGGCCGCGGGGAGAGCAGTACTTC.

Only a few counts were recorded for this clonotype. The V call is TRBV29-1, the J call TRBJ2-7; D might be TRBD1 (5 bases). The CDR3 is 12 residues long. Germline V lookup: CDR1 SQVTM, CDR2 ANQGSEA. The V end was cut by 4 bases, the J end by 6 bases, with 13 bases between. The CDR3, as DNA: TGCAGCGTTGCCGTACAGGCAGCCGAGCAGTACTTC. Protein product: CSVAVQAAEQYF.

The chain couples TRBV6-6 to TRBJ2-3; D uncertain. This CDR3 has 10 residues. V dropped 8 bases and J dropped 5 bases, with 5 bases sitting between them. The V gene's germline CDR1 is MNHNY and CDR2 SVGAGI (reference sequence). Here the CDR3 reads CASRQDTQYF. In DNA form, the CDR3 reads TGTGCCAGCCGGCAAGATACGCAGTATTTT.

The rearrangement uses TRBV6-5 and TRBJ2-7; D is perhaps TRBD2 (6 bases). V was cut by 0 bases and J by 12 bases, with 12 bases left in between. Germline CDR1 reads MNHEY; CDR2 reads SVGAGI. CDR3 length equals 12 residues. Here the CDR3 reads CASSYSAGRMYF. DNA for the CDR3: TGTGCCAGCAGTTACTCTGCGGGGAGAATGTACTTC.

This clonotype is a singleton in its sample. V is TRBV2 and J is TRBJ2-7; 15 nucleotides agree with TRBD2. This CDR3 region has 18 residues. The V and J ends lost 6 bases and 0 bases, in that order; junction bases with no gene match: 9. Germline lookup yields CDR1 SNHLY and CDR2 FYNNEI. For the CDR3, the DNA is TGTGCCAGCAGAACCGGGACTAGCGGGAGGAGGGGCTCCTACGAGCAGTACTTC. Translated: CASRTGTSGRRGSYEQYF.

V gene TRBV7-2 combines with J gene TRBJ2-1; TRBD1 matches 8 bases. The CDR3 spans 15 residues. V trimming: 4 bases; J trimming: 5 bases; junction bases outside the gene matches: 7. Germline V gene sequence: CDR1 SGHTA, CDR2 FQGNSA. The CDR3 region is CASSSLQGAHNEQFF. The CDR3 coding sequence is TGTGCCAGCAGCTCCCTCCAGGGGGCTCACAATGAGCAGTTCTTC.

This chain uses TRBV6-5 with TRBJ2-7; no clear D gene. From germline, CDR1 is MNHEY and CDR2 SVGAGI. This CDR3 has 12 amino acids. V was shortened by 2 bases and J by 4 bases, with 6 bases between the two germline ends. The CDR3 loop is CASSYTRYEQYF. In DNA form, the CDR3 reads TGTGCCAGCAGTTACACCCGTTACGAGCAGTACTTC.

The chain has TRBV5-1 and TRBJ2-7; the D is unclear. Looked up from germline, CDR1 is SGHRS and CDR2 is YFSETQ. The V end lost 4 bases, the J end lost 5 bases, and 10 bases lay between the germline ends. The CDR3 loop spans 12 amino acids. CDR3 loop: CASSPTFNEQYF. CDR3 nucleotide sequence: TGCGCCAGCAGCCCAACATTCAACGAGCAGTACTTC.

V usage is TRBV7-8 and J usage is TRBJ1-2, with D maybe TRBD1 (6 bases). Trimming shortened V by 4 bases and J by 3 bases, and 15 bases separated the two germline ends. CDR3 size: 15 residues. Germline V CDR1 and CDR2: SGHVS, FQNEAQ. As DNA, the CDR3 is TGTGCCAGCAGCTCCCGGGACAAGGCTGACTATGGCTACACCTTC. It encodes CASSSRDKADYGYTF.

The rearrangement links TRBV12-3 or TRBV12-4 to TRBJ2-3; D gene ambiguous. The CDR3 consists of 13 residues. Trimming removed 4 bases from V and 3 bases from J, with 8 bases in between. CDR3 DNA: TGTGCCAGCAGTTCGGTCATAACAGATACGCAGTATTTT. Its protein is CASSSVITDTQYF.

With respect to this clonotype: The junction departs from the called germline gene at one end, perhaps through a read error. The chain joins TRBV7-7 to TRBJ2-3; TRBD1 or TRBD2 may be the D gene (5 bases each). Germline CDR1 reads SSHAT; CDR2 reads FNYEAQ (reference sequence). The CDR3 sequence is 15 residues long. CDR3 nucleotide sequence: TGTGCTAGCAGCTTAGGGACCGGGAGCACAGATACGCAGTATTTT. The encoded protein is CASSLGTGSTDTQYF.